This T cell receptor (beta chain) was identified in a study of blood T cell repertoires in COVID-19. Study information: Italy, Spain and the United States were the sources of the convalescent and acute COVID-19 samples.

The table came from immunoSEQ multiplex PCR; TCRdb's copy has only in-frame clones and leaves some out. The sample records fewer than 95,000 clones, 70% to 90% being singletons. V dropped 1 base and J dropped 4 bases, with 10 bases sitting between them. This CDR3 spans 15 amino acids. The germline V gene has CDR1 MGHRA and CDR2 YSYEKL. The chain uses TRBV4-1 and TRBJ2-2; D ambiguous. This TCR was recovered from a man aged 55-75 years with acute or convalescent COVID-19. Sequenced material: peripheral blood. Here the CDR3 reads CASSQVVTTTGELFF. DNA for the CDR3: TGCGCCAGCAGCCAAGTAGTAACCACCACCGGGGAGCTGTTTTTT.